The TCR beta chain described here comes from a study of molecular identifiers for immune sequencing clone quantification. On the study more broadly: For replicates, RNA isolated from around 20,000 or 100,000 naive CD8 cells was divided into five portions, of which four were sequenced. Findings of the study overall: More than 98% of effector molecules, versus under 1% of naive-cell molecules, belonged to clones above 20 RNA copies.

This clonotype was detected many times. Its antigen remains unidentified. A CD8+CD4-CCR7+CD45RA+ gate was used to sort naive CD8 T cells. CDR3 length equals 15 residues. Germline-derived CDR1 and CDR2 are MDHEN and SYDVKM. J gave up 7 bases and V 6 bases, and 10 bases lay outside the gene matches. Previously published methods and listed TCR primers were used for the bulk TCR libraries. TCRdb fed the PCR reads into MiXCR, producing one record per CDR3 protein. The sample yields around 480,000 distinct CDR3 sequences, roughly 25% seen once. The TCR sequence derives from a human donor in good health. Some libraries in this study had Jurkat cell RNA spiked in. The chain links TRBV28 to TRBJ1-5, with 9 bases fitting TRBD1. Sequenced sample: naive CD8+ T cells from blood, with Jurkat cell RNA spiked in. Indicated subset: FACS-sorted CD8+CD4-CCR7+CD45RA+ naive T cells. CDR3: CASRLQGAGKQPQHF. As DNA, the CDR3 is TGTGCCAGCAGGTTACAGGGGGCAGGAAAACAGCCCCAGCATTTT.